The clone carrying this TCR beta chain was picked up many times. These data originate in a study of metastatic and nonmetastatic thyroid tumors. Germline V gene lookup returns CDR1 MNHEY and CDR2 SMNVEV (reference sequence). The CDR3 totals 14 residues. With V trimmed by 6 bases and J by 5 bases, 6 bases remained unmatched. The entire patient cohort was treatment-naive prior to thyroid surgery. TCRdb redid the clone calls on the PCR reads using MiXCR. The sample lists about 70,000 clones, less than 20% occurring once. The sequenced sample was blood. V gene TRBV27 combines with J gene TRBJ2-7; 11 bases are shared with TRBD1. The receptor was isolated from a female donor with papillary thyroid cancer or a benign thyroid nodule (not recorded which). Some clones in this sample may be carry-over from other donors' samples. The CDR3 spells CASSPGTGGNEQYF. The CDR3 bases are TGTGCCAGCAGCCCCGGGACAGGGGGTAACGAGCAGTACTTC.